The 14 T cell receptor beta chains presented below share a single source sample, sequenced in a study of graft-versus-host responses after intestinal transplantation. Assay used: immunoSEQ multiplex PCR; TCRdb lists only in-frame clones, some missing. The sample carries 7,500 to 10,000 clones, about 93% recorded once. This material consisted of PBMCs, taken 8 days after intestinal transplant. These receptors were taken from a human patient who received an intestinal transplant, so some T cells may come from the graft donor.

This chain joins TRBV7-2 and TRBJ2-1; tentatively, D is TRBD1 or TRBD2 (6 bases each). From germline, CDR1 is SGHTA and CDR2 FQGNSA. Trimming took off 3 bases at V and 3 bases at J, with 21 bases between the two ends. This CDR3 region has 18 residues. CDR3 in DNA: TGTGCCAGCAGCTTGTTGGGACAAGGGGGAGGTCACTACAATGAGCAGTTCTTC. Its translation is CASSLLGQGGGHYNEQFF.

This chain uses TRBV4-1 with TRBJ2-3; D is unclear. The V and J ends lost 0 bases and 1 base respectively, with 17 bases between them. From germline, CDR1 is MGHRA and CDR2 YSYEKL. This CDR3 spans 18 amino acids. CDR3 region: CASSQDLGPPLGTDTQYF. Here the CDR3 DNA reads TGCGCCAGCAGCCAAGATTTGGGCCCCCCTCTGGGCACAGATACGCAGTATTTT.

The chain is built from TRBV4-2 and TRBJ1-1, with D tentatively TRBD1 (5 bases). CDR1 and CDR2 from the germline V gene are LGHNA and YNFKEQ. This CDR3 region has 17 residues. V gave up 3 bases and J gave up 5 bases, with 22 bases separating them. The CDR3 DNA follows: TGTGCCAGCAGCCAGGCGGGGGGACTGCTAATTGGAACTGAAGCTTTCTTT. Its translation: CASSQAGGLLIGTEAFF.

The rearrangement links TRBV28 to TRBJ2-7; D unclear. Germline V CDR1 and CDR2: MDHEN, SYDVKM. V lost 7 bases to trimming and J lost 7 bases, with 14 bases between them. CDR3 length: 12 residues. The CDR3 loop is CASTGILREQYF. Here the CDR3 DNA reads TGTGCCAGCACCGGAATCCTACGGGAGCAGTACTTC.

The CDR3 loop is CASSLALGRRGVNEQFF. The CDR3 nucleotides read TGTGCCAGCAGCTTAGCGCTGGGGCGACGGGGGGTCAATGAGCAGTTCTTC. This chain links TRBV7-9 with TRBJ2-1, with 7 bases identical to TRBD2. J was trimmed by 6 bases and V by 0 bases; bases with no gene match: 11. CDR1 is SEHNR and CDR2 is FQNEAQ in the germline V gene (reference sequence). The CDR3 loop spans 17 amino acids.

V gene TRBV19 combines with J gene TRBJ2-5; D remains unclear. The CDR3 contains 12 residues. From germline, CDR1 is LNHDA and CDR2 SQIVND (reference sequence). Trimming left V 3 bases short and J 5 bases short, with 7 bases between. CDR3 nucleotide sequence: TGTGCCAGTAGTATGGTCTGGGAGACCCAGTACTTC. Amino acid sequence: CASSMVWETQYF.

The chain employs TRBV19 and TRBJ1-3; D unclear. The CDR3 length is 12 residues. The germline V gene encodes CDR1 LNHDA and CDR2 SQIVND (reference sequence). Trimming shortened V by 3 bases and J by 4 bases, and 4 bases separated the two germline ends. The CDR3, as DNA: TGTGCCAGTAGTATTAGGGGAAACACCATATATTTT. It encodes CASSIRGNTIYF.

The chain links TRBV7-9 to TRBJ2-2; D is unclear. The CDR3 runs to 13 residues. Germline CDR1 and CDR2: SEHNR and FQNEAQ (reference sequence). Deletions cut 0 bases from V and 4 bases from J, with 3 bases between. The CDR3, as DNA: TGTGCCAGCAGCTTAGCGCTCACCGGGGAGCTGTTTTTT. Translating gives CASSLALTGELFF. Combining the CDR3 with reference TRBV7-9 and TRBJ2-2 gives the whole variable domain DTGVSQNPRHKITKRGQNVTFRCDPISEHNRLYWYRQTLGQGPEFLTYFQNEAQLEKSRLLSDRFSAERPKGSFSTLEIQRTEQGDSAMYLCASSLALTGELFFGEGSRLTVL.

In its sample, this clone was seen once. This rearrangement joins TRBV11-1 to TRBJ2-5, with 7 nucleotides matching TRBD1. The CDR3 length is 14 residues. CDR1 is SGHAT and CDR2 is FQDESV in the germline V gene (reference sequence). The junction had 6 bases not matched to a gene; V was cut back by 4 bases and J by 4 bases. The CDR3 DNA follows: TGTGCCAGCAGCTCCAGCCGGGACAGAGAGACCCAGTACTTC. It specifies CASSSSRDRETQYF.

The genes are TRBV27 and TRBJ2-7; 7 positions agree with TRBD2. Germline V lookup: CDR1 MNHEY, CDR2 SMNVEV (reference sequence). V shed 4 bases and J 4 bases; nucleotides not matched to a gene: 4. This CDR3 contains 13 residues. CDR3 protein: CASSSTGRYEQYF. CDR3 in DNA: TGTGCCAGCAGTTCTACCGGGAGGTACGAGCAGTACTTC.

The V and J genes are TRBV13 and TRBJ2-1; TRBD2 aligns across 10 bases. Per germline, CDR1 PRHDT and CDR2 FYEKMQ (reference sequence). V was pared by 5 bases and J by 0 bases, with 7 bases of the junction left unmatched. The CDR3 is 17 amino acids. The CDR3, as DNA: TGTGCCAGCAGCCCGACATCTAGCGGGAGCTCCTACAATGAGCAGTTCTTC. Translation gives CASSPTSSGSSYNEQFF.

The chain recombines TRBV20-1 with TRBJ2-3; D ambiguous. Germline V gene data show CDR1 as DFQATT and CDR2 as SNEGSKA (reference sequence). There are 11 residues in the CDR3. V lost 6 bases, J lost 2 bases, and 6 bases lay in between. CDR3 in amino acids: CSARPTDTQYF. CDR3 DNA: TGCAGTGCCAGGCCCACAGATACGCAGTATTTT.

This clone was detected only once. The chain combines TRBV28 with TRBJ2-5, with TRBD1 matching 10 bases. The junction had 3 bases not matched to a gene; V was cut back by 2 bases and J by 6 bases. Germline CDR1 reads MDHEN; CDR2 reads SYDVKM. The CDR3 spans 14 residues. The CDR3 is CASSLRDRGKTQYF. CDR3 in DNA: TGTGCCAGCAGTTTACGGGACAGGGGTAAGACCCAGTACTTC.

This chain uses TRBV27 with TRBJ1-5; D is possibly TRBD1 (6 bases). Germline V gene lookup returns CDR1 MNHEY and CDR2 SMNVEV (reference sequence). The CDR3 extends over 14 amino acids. Trimming stripped 6 bases from V and 0 bases from J, with 9 bases between. This chain's CDR3 is CASRYRDSNQPQHF. The DNA of the CDR3 is TGTGCCAGCAGGTACAGGGATAGCAATCAGCCCCAGCATTTT.